These T cell receptor beta chains were read from a single sample in a study of brain T cells in children with intractable seizures. Profiled with immunoSEQ multiplex PCR; TCRdb holds only in-frame clones, not every one. The sample contains some 76,000 clones, just over 90% of which appear only once. Here the sequenced sample was peripheral blood, taken at surgery. The source of these receptors is a boy in the first two years of life with tuberous sclerosis and intractable seizures. CDR3s include the opening cysteine and the closing phenylalanine or tryptophan. Each record gives: D gene, J gene, V gene, clone size, CDR3 DNA, CDR3 protein. D genes are given only for firm matches. Expanded clones get a size class; other rows say once, few or many, or leave the size out.

>-|TRBJ2-2|TRBV19|-
TGTGCCAGTAATAATGGGGGGCCGAGGACCGGGGAGCTGTTTTTT
CASNNGGPRTGELFF
>-|TRBJ2-3|TRBV19|-
TGTGCCAGTAGTTTTCGCGGACAGCCTAGCACAGATACGCAGTATTTT
CASSFRGQPSTDTQYF
>-|TRBJ1-2|TRBV6-5|-
TGTGCCAGCAGGGGGGAGAACTATGGCTACACCTTC
CASRGENYGYTF
>-|TRBJ2-7|TRBV24-1|-
TGTGCCACCAGTGATGTCACCTCTACCGAGCAGTACTTC
CATSDVTSTEQYF
>TRBD2|TRBJ2-3|TRBV27|-
TGTGCCAGTGGGACTAGCGACACAGATACGCAGTATTTT
CASGTSDTDTQYF
>-|TRBJ1-2|TRBV7-3|-
TGTGCCAGCAGCTTAAGCCCAGGGGATGGCTACACCTTC
CASSLSPGDGYTF
>TRBD2|TRBJ2-3|TRBV9|-
TGTGCCAGCAGCCCAGGACTAGCGGGAGTTAGGACAGATACGCAGTATTTT
CASSPGLAGVRTDTQYF
>TRBD2|TRBJ2-1|TRBV19|once
TGTGCCAGTAGTATAGCTAGCGGGAATTACAATGAGCAGTTCTTC
CASSIASGNYNEQFF
>-|TRBJ1-2|TRBV28|-
TGTGCCAGCAGTCCTTCTAACTATGGCTACACCTTC
CASSPSNYGYTF
>TRBD1|TRBJ2-2|TRBV15|-
TGTGCCACCAGCAGAGAGCTAGGGACAGGGAGTGGCACCGGGGAGCTGTTTTTT
CATSRELGTGSGTGELFF
>-|TRBJ1-1|TRBV2|-
TGTGCCAGCACCCTTGTAGAGGGGAAGAACACTGAAGCTTTCTTT
CASTLVEGKNTEAFF
>-|TRBJ1-6|TRBV19|once
TGTGCCAGTAGTATTTTCGACGACCTTGCCGAGAATTCACCCCTCCACTTT
CASSIFDDLAENSPLHF
>-|TRBJ1-1|TRBV3-1/TRBV3-2|-
TGTGCCAGCAGCCAAGGCAATACGGCAGATGTAACTGAAGCTTTCTTT
CASSQGNTADVTEAFF
>-|TRBJ2-7|TRBV5-8|-
TGTGCCAGCAGCCCGGGCGGCAGGGACTACGAGCAGTACTTC
CASSPGGRDYEQYF
>-|TRBJ2-1|TRBV5-6|-
TGTGCCAGCAGATACTCCAATGAGCAGTTCTTC
CASRYSNEQFF
>-|TRBJ2-2|TRBV28|-
TGTGCCAGCAGGAGAAGGGAGAACGGGGAGCTGTTTTTT
CASRRRENGELFF
>-|TRBJ2-1|TRBV3-1/TRBV3-2|-
TGTGCCAGCAGCCAAGATCTAAACTTCCCCTCGGGGGATGAGCAGTTCTTC
CASSQDLNFPSGDEQFF
>TRBD2|TRBJ2-7|TRBV18|-
TGTGCCAGCTCACCGGGGAGGGGAACCTACGAGCAGTACTTC
CASSPGRGTYEQYF
>-|TRBJ1-1|TRBV5-1|-
TGCGCCAGCAGCCCCCAGGAAGGGATCACTGAAGCTTTCTTT
CASSPQEGITEAFF
>TRBD2|TRBJ2-3|TRBV2|-
TGTGCCAGCTCTTACCAGCGGGAGACAGATACGCAGTATTTT
CASSYQRETDTQYF
>TRBD2|TRBJ2-3|TRBV5-4|-
TGTGCCAGCAGCTTTTTATTAGCGGGAGTGGGCACAGATACGCAGTATTTT
CASSFLLAGVGTDTQYF
>-|TRBJ1-2|TRBV27|-
TGTGCCAGCAAGGCGGACGGGAATAACTATGGCTACACCTTC
CASKADGNNYGYTF
>-|TRBJ2-7|TRBV11-3|-
TGTGCCAGCAGCTTACATGGACTGAGCTACGAGCAGTACTTC
CASSLHGLSYEQYF
>TRBD1|TRBJ1-1|TRBV4-1|-
TGCGCCAGCAGCCAAGGATGGACAGGGCGGAACACTGAAGCTTTCTTT
CASSQGWTGRNTEAFF